This T cell receptor beta chain was sequenced during a study of T cells in Graves' hyperthyroidism and ophthalmopathy. The source material, RNA transcripts, was used to amplify TCR beta CDR3 regions. The primer set for the first-round RT-PCR of the TCR CDR3 was HTBI. TCRdb processed the multiplex PCR reads anew with MiXCR; each CDR3 protein has one entry. Of a few hundred thousand distinct CDR3 sequences listed, 40% to 55% are singletons. This CDR3 region has 15 residues. Looked up from germline, CDR1 is SGHNT and CDR2 is YENEEA. V lost 1 base, J lost 4 bases, and 13 bases lay in between. Study observations and caveats: Blood also contained most expanded thyroid clonotypes above 0.001.

This clonotype has a count of ten or more. Antigen specificity is unknown. The TCR originated in a woman aged 18-35 years with Graves' hyperthyroidism. V and J are TRBV11-3 and TRBJ1-1; the D is unclear. The material sequenced was peripheral blood or thyroid tissue (not recorded which). The CDR3 region has the DNA TGTGCCAGCAGCTTAGGGGCGGCGGGCGGCACTGAAGCTTTCTTT. It codes for CASSLGAAGGTEAFF.